The TCR beta chain described here comes from a study of response to subunit inactivated influenza vaccine. This clonotype came up many times. Its target is not known. Regarding the study as a whole: Few new T cells, the authors suggested, are recruited by each seasonal influenza vaccination.

In germline, CDR1 is SGHNT, CDR2 YYREEE (reference sequence). Trimming pared 4 bases from V and 3 bases from J, leaving 20 bases between. The CDR3 covers 16 residues. One entry per CDR3 protein results from TCRdb running MiXCR on the RT-PCR reads. This table holds 650,000 or so distinct CDR3 sequences, around 15% found once. This TCR was sampled from a man aged 50-60 years who received an inactivated influenza vaccine. This chain joins TRBV5-4 and TRBJ2-7, with D perhaps matching TRBD1 (6 bases). Specimen: PBMCs from blood, collected less than 15 days before vaccination. The CDR3 nucleotides are TGTGCCAGCAGCCGCCAGGACAGACCGACCCTCTACGAGCAGTACTTC. Its translation: CASSRQDRPTLYEQYF. Full variable domain (outside the CDR3, taken from reference TRBV5-4 and TRBJ2-7): ETGVTQSPTHLIKTRGQQVTLRCSSQSGHNTVSWYQQALGQGPQFIFQYYREEENGRGNFPPRFSGLQFPNYSSELNVNALELDDSALYLCASSRQDRPTLYEQYFGPGTRLTVT.